One and the same sample provided the 7 T cell receptor beta chains below, sequenced in a study of blood T cell repertoires in COVID-19. Only in-frame clones appear in the TCRdb table, and some are missing; sequencing was by immunoSEQ multiplex PCR. Altogether about 90,000 clones are present, around 85% being singletons, with the ten largest covering about 3.4%. The material sequenced was peripheral blood. Every receptor here comes from a man aged 50 or older with acute or convalescent COVID-19.

This rearrangement joins TRBV3-1 (or the pseudogene TRBV3-2) to TRBJ1-1; tentatively, D is TRBD1 (5 bases). The CDR3 is 14 residues long. Germline assignment: CDR1 LGHDT and CDR2 YNNKEL (reference sequence). Trimming shortened V by 4 bases and J by 3 bases, and 12 bases separated the two germline ends. CDR3 sequence (DNA): TGTGCCAGCAGCCCGCAGGGTGGTGACACTGAAGCTTTCTTT. Its protein is CASSPQGGDTEAFF.

The chain links TRBV6-5 to TRBJ1-1, with 7 bases identical to TRBD1. CDR1 is MNHEY and CDR2 is SVGAGI in the germline V gene. CDR3 length equals 15 residues. The V gene end was trimmed by 7 bases and the J gene end by 4 bases; junction bases not matched to a gene: 12. The CDR3 protein is CASNHPDRDGTEAFF. DNA for the CDR3: TGTGCCAGCAACCACCCCGACAGGGACGGCACTGAAGCTTTCTTT.

The V gene is TRBV19, the J gene TRBJ2-1; 15 bases are shared with TRBD2. CDR3 length: 17 residues. The junction had 10 bases not matched to a gene; V was cut back by 5 bases and J by 8 bases. Germline V gene lookup returns CDR1 LNHDA and CDR2 SQIVND (reference sequence). CDR3 sequence: CASSLGLAGGPLDEQFF. The CDR3 nucleotides read TGTGCCAGTAGTCTCGGACTAGCGGGAGGGCCTCTGGATGAGCAGTTCTTC.

The V and J genes are TRBV29-1 and TRBJ2-2; D ambiguous. This CDR3 has 12 residues. Trimming stripped 4 bases from V and 3 bases from J, with 6 bases between. CDR1 and CDR2 (germline): SQVTM, ANQGSEA. The CDR3 region is CSVVAHTGELFF. The CDR3 DNA sequence: TGCAGCGTTGTAGCTCACACCGGGGAGCTGTTTTTT.

The V call is TRBV18, the J call TRBJ2-7; 8 nucleotides match TRBD2. The junction had 3 bases not matched to a gene; V was cut back by 3 bases and J by 5 bases. Germline CDR1 is KGHSH and CDR2 is LQKENI. CDR3 length equals 13 residues. The CDR3 spells CASSPGLGDEQYF. Here the CDR3 DNA reads TGTGCCAGCTCACCGGGACTAGGCGACGAGCAGTACTTC. The entire variable domain, with the rest obtained from reference TRBV18 and TRBJ2-7, is as follows: NAGVMQNPRHLVRRRGQEARLRCSPMKGHSHVYWYRQLPEEGLKFMVYLQKENIIDESGMPKERFSAEFPKEGPSILRIQQVVRGDSAAYFCASSPGLGDEQYFGPGTRLTVT.

V is TRBV6-5 and J is TRBJ2-1; 8 positions match TRBD2. From germline, CDR1 is MNHEY and CDR2 SVGAGI. Trimming removed 2 bases from V and 5 bases from J; junction bases left unmatched: 5. CDR3 length: 15 residues. The CDR3 reads CASSYPSGSDNEQFF. The CDR3 bases are TGTGCCAGCAGTTACCCAAGCGGGAGCGACAATGAGCAGTTCTTC.

The chain has TRBV16 and TRBJ1-5; D is uncertain. Trimming pared 1 base from V and 3 bases from J, leaving 7 bases between. The germline V gene has CDR1 KGHSY and CDR2 FQNENV. The CDR3 length is 14 residues. CDR3 sequence reads: CASSQYSSNQPQHF. As DNA, the CDR3 is TGTGCCAGCAGCCAATACAGCTCCAATCAGCCCCAGCATTTT. The full variable domain, rest sourced from reference TRBV16 and TRBJ1-5, is GEEVAQTPKHLVRGEGQKAKLYCAPIKGHSYVFWYQQVLKNEFKFLISFQNENVFDETGMPKERFSAKCLPNSPCSLEIQATKLEDSAVYFCASSQYSSNQPQHFGDGTRLSIL.